The source of this TCR beta chain is a study of OX40 agonist ivuxolimab in advanced cancers. Study-wide background: Every patient in dose escalation had hepatocellular carcinoma, melanoma, renal cell or head and neck cancer.

Broader study findings: Some patients who did not respond also had low normalized T-cell clonal expansion. The authors did not determine the antigen specificity of the expanded peripheral T cells. In the 0.1 to 3.0 mg/kg range, CD4+ and CD8+ blood T cells had expanded clonally by week 6.

CDR3 length: 17 residues. V gave up 0 bases and J gave up 2 bases, with 15 bases separating them. The germline gives CDR1 SGHRS, CDR2 YFSETQ. About this clone: Its antigen is not identified.

Produced via immunoSEQ multiplex PCR; TCRdb's table is partial and in-frame only. The sample consists of more than 55,000 clones, 90% to 95% of them appearing once. The rearrangement links TRBV5-1 to TRBJ2-1; D possibly corresponds to TRBD2 (7 bases). The TCR comes from an adult with an advanced solid tumor such as melanoma, head and neck, liver or kidney cancer. Specimen: CD4+ or CD8+ T cells sorted from blood, collected in a trial of the OX40 agonist ivuxolimab. The CDR3 DNA follows: TGCGCCAGCAGCTTGGGTCTTTCGGGGGGCCCCTACAATGAGCAGTTCTTC. Protein: CASSLGLSGGPYNEQFF.